The clone carrying this T cell receptor (beta chain) was seen only a few times. These data come from a study of blood T cells in healthy people across ages. The authors ran a second PCR of 7 to 11 cycles using a sample-barcoded 5' primer and a J-beta primer mix. TCRdb reanalysed the 5' RACE reads using MiXCR and keeps one entry per CDR3 protein. The sample includes roughly 1.5 million distinct CDR3 sequences, about 45% seen only once; the top ten take approximately 4.1%. The receptor comes from a woman younger than 30 in good health. Material for sequencing was blood.

CDR3 sequence (DNA): TGTGCCAGCAGCTTACGACAGGGGAGGACTGAAGCTTTCTTT. The encoded protein is CASSLRQGRTEAFF. The rearrangement uses TRBV7-2 and TRBJ1-1, with 8 bases identical to TRBD1. The CDR3 spans 14 residues. The junction had 4 bases not matched to a gene; V was cut back by 2 bases and J by 5 bases. The V gene's germline CDR1 is SGHTA and CDR2 FQGNSA.